One T cell receptor beta chain is described in this entry. This clone's antigen is unknown. Per-base quality was not reported, and no clone a single base away is much larger than it. The data derive from a study of regulatory T cells in long-lasting Graves disease (dated by TCRdb to the early 2020s). Describing the broader study: To count as having persistent Graves' disease, a patient had to have received antithyroid drug treatment for over 5 years with TSH receptor autoantibodies remaining persistently positive. This study used TCR sequencing and RNA sequencing of peripheral blood to compare persistent Graves' disease patients against newly diagnosed Graves' disease patients. The study was registered as a clinical trial and conducted in China. A total of around 35 samples underwent TCR sequencing: some 13 from persistent and 20 from newly diagnosed Graves' disease patients. In the clinical cohort, patients with persistent Graves' disease had used antithyroid drugs for an average of roughly ten years.

Findings and caveats that apply to the study as a whole: The study examined only peripheral blood because the primary lesion, thyroid tissue, could not be accessed. Sequencing and analysis were limited to the TCR beta chain. Compared with newly diagnosed patients, persistent Graves' disease patients had lower TCR Shannon entropy and fewer highly expanded clones, which suggests clonal expansion. The authors noted that the small sample size was a limitation that may lower accuracy. Persistent disease showed preferential use of TRBV28, TRBJ1-2 and TRBJ2-5, whereas newly diagnosed disease favored TRBV20-1 and TRBJ2-1. A larger number of public clonotypes was shared among persistent patients (approximately 3,000) than among newly diagnosed patients (around 880).

The receptor library was made with multiplex PCR. The instrument was an Illumina HiSeq 4000. iRepertoire HTBI primers and Arm-PCR amplification of CDR3 regions were used to construct TCR beta libraries. Before sequencing, the PCR products underwent gel purification. The authors' analysis ran thus. Gene usage analysis of CDR3 amino acid clonotypes relied on the roughly 60 TRBV and fewer than 15 TRBJ segments identified across samples. Filtered high-quality paired reads were merged into contigs using COPE and FqMerger. Contigs were aligned with BLAST to IMGT TRBV, TRBD and TRBJ reference genes, and CDR3 was defined per IMGT. Clonotypes above 0.1% frequency were classified as highly expanded clones. Shannon entropy was used to measure repertoire diversity, and the Gini coefficient was used to measure V-J evenness. A clonotype found in more than one individual was treated as public. In TCRdb, the public reads were trimmed at Q25 with fastp and aligned with MiXCR, with productive beta chains retained. Under each unique CDR3 protein, matching rows form one entry showing the most common genes and DNA. The V and J calls shown here were made by TCRdb, not taken from the authors' results. The sample includes about 420,000 distinct CDR3 sequences, with around 24% observed a single time. The ten largest clonotypes hold around 24% of the sample.

Reading from cysteine to phenylalanine, the CDR3 counts 11 amino acids. Here the CDR3 DNA is all that survives: 33 bases in frame from base 1. At the junction V is shortened by 8 bases and J by 2 bases, with 7 bases in between. For CDR1 and CDR2, the germline V gene lists SNHLY and FYNNEI. The time point tag for this specimen amounts to: persistent/refractory GD, antithyroid drugs over 5 years with positive TRAb. For both TCR sequencing and RNA sequencing, RNA was extracted from PBMCs in TRIzol. The diagnosis of Graves' disease followed American Thyroid Association guidelines. Patients for the study were recruited at an endocrinology department in Xi'an, China. Each patient gave about 9.1 milliliters of peripheral blood, collected in an EDTA anticoagulant tube. Ficoll Paque Plus density gradient separation was used to isolate PBMCs, and no further T cell sorting was performed. An Agilent 2100 Bioanalyzer and agarose gel were used to check RNA quality, while a NanoDrop 2000 measured RNA concentration.

Here the sequenced sample was peripheral blood mononuclear cells (PBMCs), taken when the disease was refractory, from a patient treated with antithyroid drugs. The receptor was isolated from a female donor with Graves disease. The chain joins TRBV2 to TRBJ2-7; confidence is insufficient to name the D gene. The DNA sequence follows: TGTGCCAGCCACGAGGCCTACGAGCAGTACTTC. The translation is CASHEAYEQYF.